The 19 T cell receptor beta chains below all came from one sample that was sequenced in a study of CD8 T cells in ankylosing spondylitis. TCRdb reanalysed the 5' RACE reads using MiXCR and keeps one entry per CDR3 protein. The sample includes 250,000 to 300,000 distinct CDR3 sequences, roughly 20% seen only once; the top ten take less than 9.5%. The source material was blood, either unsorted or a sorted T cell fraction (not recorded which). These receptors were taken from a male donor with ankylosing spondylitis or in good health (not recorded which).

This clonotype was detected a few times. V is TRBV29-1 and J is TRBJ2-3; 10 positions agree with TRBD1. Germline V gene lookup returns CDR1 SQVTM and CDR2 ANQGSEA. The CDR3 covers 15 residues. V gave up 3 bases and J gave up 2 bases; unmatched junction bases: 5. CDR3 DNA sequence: TGCAGCGTTGATGGGGACAGGGGCTACACAGATACGCAGTATTTT. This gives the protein CSVDGDRGYTDTQYF.

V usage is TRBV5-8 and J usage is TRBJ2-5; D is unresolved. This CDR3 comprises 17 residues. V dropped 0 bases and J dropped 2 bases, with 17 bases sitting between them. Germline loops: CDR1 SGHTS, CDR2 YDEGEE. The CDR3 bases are TGTGCCAGCAGCTTGGCCGTTCTCCCGGGCCCACAAGAGACCCAGTACTTC. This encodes CASSLAVLPGPQETQYF.

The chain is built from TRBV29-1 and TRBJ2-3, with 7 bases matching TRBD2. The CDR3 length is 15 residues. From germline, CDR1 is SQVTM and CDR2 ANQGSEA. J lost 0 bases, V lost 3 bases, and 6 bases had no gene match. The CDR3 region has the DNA TGCAGCGTTGACGAGGCGGGAGACAGCACAGATACGCAGTATTTT. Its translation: CSVDEAGDSTDTQYF.

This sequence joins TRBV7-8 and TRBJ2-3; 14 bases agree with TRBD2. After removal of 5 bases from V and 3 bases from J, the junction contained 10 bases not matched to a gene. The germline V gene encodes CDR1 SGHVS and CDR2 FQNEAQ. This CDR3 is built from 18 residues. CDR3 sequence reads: CASSPRLAGGPSTDTQYF. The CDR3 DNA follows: TGTGCCAGCAGCCCAAGACTAGCGGGAGGGCCTTCAACAGATACGCAGTATTTT. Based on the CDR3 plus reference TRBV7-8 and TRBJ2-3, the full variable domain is GAGVSQSPRYKVAKRGQDVALRCDPISGHVSLFWYQQALGQGPEFLTYFQNEAQLDKSGLPSDRFFAERPEGSVSTLKIQRTQQEDSAVYLCASSPRLAGGPSTDTQYFGPGTRLTVL.

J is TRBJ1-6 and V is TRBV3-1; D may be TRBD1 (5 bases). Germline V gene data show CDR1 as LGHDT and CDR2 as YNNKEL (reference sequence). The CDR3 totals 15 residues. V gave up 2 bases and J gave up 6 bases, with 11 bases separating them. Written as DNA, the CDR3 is TGTGCCAGCAGCCAAAACGGGGGGAGTAATTCACCCCTCCACTTT. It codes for CASSQNGGSNSPLHF.

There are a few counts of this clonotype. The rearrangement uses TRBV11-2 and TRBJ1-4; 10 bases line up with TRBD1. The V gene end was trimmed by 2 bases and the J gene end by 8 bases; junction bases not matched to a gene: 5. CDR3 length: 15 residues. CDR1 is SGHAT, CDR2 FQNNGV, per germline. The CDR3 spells CASSLPGQGLEKLFF. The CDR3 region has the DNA TGTGCCAGCAGCTTACCGGGACAGGGGTTGGAAAAACTGTTTTTT.

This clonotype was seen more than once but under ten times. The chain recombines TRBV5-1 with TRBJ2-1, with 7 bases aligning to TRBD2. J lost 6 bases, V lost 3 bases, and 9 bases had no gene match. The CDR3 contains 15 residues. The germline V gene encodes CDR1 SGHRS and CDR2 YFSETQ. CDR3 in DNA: TGCGCCAGCAGCTCCGGACTAGAGAGCGCCAATGAGCAGTTCTTC. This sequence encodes CASSSGLESANEQFF.

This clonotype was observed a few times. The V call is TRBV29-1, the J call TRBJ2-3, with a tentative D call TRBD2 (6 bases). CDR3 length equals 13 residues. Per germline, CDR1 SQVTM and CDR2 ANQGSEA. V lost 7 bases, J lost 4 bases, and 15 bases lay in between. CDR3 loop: CSAERVPADTQYF. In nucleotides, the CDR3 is TGCAGCGCCGAGCGGGTCCCGGCAGATACGCAGTATTTT.

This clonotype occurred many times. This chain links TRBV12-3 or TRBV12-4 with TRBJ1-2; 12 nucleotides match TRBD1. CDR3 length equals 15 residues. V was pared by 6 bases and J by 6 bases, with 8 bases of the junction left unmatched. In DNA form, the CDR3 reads TGTGCCAGCAGGTTGGGACAGGGGGCGCATAATGGCTACACCTTC. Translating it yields CASRLGQGAHNGYTF.

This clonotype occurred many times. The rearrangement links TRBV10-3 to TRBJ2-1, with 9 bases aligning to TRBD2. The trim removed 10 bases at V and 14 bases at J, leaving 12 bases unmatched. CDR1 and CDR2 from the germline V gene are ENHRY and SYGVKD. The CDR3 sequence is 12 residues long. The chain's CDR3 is CANKAGGGPKFF. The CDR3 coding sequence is TGTGCCAATAAAGCGGGAGGAGGGCCCAAGTTCTTC.

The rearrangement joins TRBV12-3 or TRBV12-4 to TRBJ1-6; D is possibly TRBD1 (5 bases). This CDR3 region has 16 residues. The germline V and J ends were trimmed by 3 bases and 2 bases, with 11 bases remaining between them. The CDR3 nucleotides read TGTGCCAGCAGTTTGGCAGGGAGGACCTATAATTCACCCCTCCACTTT. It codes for CASSLAGRTYNSPLHF.

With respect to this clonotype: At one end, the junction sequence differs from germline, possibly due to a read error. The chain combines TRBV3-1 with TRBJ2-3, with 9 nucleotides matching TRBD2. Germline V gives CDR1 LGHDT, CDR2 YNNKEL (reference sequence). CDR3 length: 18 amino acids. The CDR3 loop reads CACSQEPPGLAGRYTQYF. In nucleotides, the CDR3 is TGTGCCTGCAGCCAAGAACCCCCAGGGCTAGCGGGGAGATATACGCAGTATTTT.

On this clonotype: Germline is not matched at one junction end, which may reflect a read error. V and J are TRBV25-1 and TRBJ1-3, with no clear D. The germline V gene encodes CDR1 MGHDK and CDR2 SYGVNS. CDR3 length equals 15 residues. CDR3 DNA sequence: TGTGCCAGCAGAGAGAGTAGAACTCCAGGAAACACCATACATTTT. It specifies CASRESRTPGNTIHF.

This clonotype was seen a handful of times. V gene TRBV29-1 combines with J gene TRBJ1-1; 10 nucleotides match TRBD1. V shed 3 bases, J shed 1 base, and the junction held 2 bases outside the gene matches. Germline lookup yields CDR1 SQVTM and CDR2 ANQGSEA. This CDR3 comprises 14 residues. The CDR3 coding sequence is TGCAGCGTTGACCGGACAGGGGGGAACACTGAAGCTTTCTTT. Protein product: CSVDRTGGNTEAFF.

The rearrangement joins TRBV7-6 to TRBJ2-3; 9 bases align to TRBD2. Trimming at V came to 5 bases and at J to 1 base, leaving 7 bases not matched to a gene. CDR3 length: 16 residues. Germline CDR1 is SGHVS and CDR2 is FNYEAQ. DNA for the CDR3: TGTGCCAGCAGCGGTTTAGCGGGAGAGCGCACAGATACGCAGTATTTT. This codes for CASSGLAGERTDTQYF.

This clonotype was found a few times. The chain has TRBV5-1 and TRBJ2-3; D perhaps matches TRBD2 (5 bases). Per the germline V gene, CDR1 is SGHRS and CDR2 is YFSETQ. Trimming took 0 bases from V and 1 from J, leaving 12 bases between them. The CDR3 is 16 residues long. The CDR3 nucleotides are TGCGCCAGCAGCTTGGAACCTAGCCTGGGCACAGATACGCAGTATTTT. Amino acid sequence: CASSLEPSLGTDTQYF.

In DNA form, the CDR3 reads TGTGCCAGCTCATCCTCCCTAGAGACCCAGTACTTC. This sequence encodes CASSSSLETQYF. This chain joins TRBV18 and TRBJ2-5; no firm D call. In germline, CDR1 is KGHSH, CDR2 LQKENI. The CDR3 runs to 12 residues. Between the trimmed V and J ends, which lost 5 bases and 4 bases, there was a span of 8 bases. The full variable domain, with the rest looked up from reference TRBV18 and TRBJ2-5, is NAGVMQNPRHLVRRRGQEARLRCSPMKGHSHVYWYRQLPEEGLKFMVYLQKENIIDESGMPKERFSAEFPKEGPSILRIQQVVRGDSAAYFCASSSSLETQYFGPGTRLLVL.

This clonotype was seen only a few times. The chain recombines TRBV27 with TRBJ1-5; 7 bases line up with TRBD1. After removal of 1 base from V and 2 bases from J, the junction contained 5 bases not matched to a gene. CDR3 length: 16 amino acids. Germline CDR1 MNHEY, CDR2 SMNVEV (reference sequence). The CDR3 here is CASSLLPGGGNQPQHF. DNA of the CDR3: TGTGCCAGCAGTTTATTACCAGGGGGTGGCAATCAGCCCCAGCATTTT.

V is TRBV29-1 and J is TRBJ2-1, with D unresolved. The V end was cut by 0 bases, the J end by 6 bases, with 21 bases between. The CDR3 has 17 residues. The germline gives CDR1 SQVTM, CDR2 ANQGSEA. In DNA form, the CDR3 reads TGCAGCGTTGAAGATGGCACCAGGCGAGGACGATTCAATGAGCAGTTCTTC. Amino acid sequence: CSVEDGTRRGRFNEQFF.